A single sample is the source of the 9 T cell receptor beta chains below, sequenced in a study of shared clonotypes between healthy human individuals. Using immunoSEQ multiplex PCR, the repertoire was profiled, and TCRdb retains in-frame clones only, with some absent. The data show around 2.1 million clones, with about 92% seen just once and about 1.8% held by the top ten. CD45RO-negative, CCR7-selected cells formed the naive CD8 fraction, which excluded terminally differentiated effector memory CD45RA+ cells. The sequencing input was naive CD8+ T cells from PBMCs. Receptor source: a man between 18 and 29 years old in good health. Some clones in this sample may be carry-over from other donors' samples.

The chain joins TRBV4-1 to TRBJ2-2, with 7 bases aligning to TRBD2. J gave up 6 bases and V 0 bases, and 7 bases lay outside the gene matches. Germline V gives CDR1 MGHRA, CDR2 YSYEKL. This CDR3 region has 16 residues. CDR3 region: CASSQDWAGEAGELFF. The CDR3 DNA reads TGCGCCAGCAGCCAAGATTGGGCGGGAGAAGCCGGGGAGCTGTTTTTT.

J is TRBJ2-2 and V is TRBV11-2; a weak D match, TRBD2 (5 bases). CDR3 length: 11 amino acids. Germline values: CDR1 SGHAT, CDR2 FQNNGV. The V end lost 7 bases, the J end lost 7 bases, and 7 bases lay between the germline ends. The CDR3 DNA sequence: TGTGCCAGCAATCGGGGCGGGGAGCTGTTTTTT. Amino acid sequence: CASNRGGELFF.

The J gene is TRBJ2-1, the V gene TRBV2; 11 nucleotides match TRBD2. Germline assignment: CDR1 SNHLY and CDR2 FYNNEI. The CDR3 is 14 residues long. Trimming took 8 bases from V and 7 from J; bases not matched to a gene: 7. In nucleotides, the CDR3 is TGTGCCAGCTTTAGCGGGAGGGCTGGGAATGAGCAGTTCTTC. Protein product: CASFSGRAGNEQFF. Complete variable domain (other parts from reference TRBV2 and TRBJ2-1): EPEVTQTPSHQVTQMGQEVILRCVPISNHLYFYWYRQILGQKVEFLVSFYNNEISEKSEIFDDQFSVERPDGSNFTLKIRSTKLEDSAMYFCASFSGRAGNEQFFGPGTRLTVL.

The chain employs TRBV27 and TRBJ2-1; possibly TRBD1 or TRBD2 for D (5 bases each). V was pared by 5 bases and J by 2 bases, with 19 bases between. Per the germline V gene, CDR1 is MNHEY and CDR2 is SMNVEV (reference sequence). CDR3 length: 17 residues. The CDR3 DNA is TGTGCCAGCAGTCTACGGCCGGGGCCTAGCACCTACAATGAGCAGTTCTTC. Translating gives CASSLRPGPSTYNEQFF.

This rearrangement joins TRBV21-1 to TRBJ1-2; no check of the table's D call, TRBD1, against the DNA was made. TRBV21-1 is designated a pseudogene. The CDR3 is made up of 15 amino acids. This chain's CDR3 is CASSVYPGDRAGYTF. DNA of the CDR3: TGTGCCAGCAGCGTATACCCGGGGGACAGGGCAGGCTACACCTTC.

Notes on this clone: At the DNA level, this CDR3 is encoded by other sequences in the same sample as well. The genes are TRBV5-4 and TRBJ2-2; no reliable D call. The CDR3 is 12 residues long. Germline V gene data show CDR1 as SGHNT and CDR2 as YYREEE (reference sequence). The ends were cut back, 2 bases at V and 6 bases at J, with 5 bases in the middle. CDR3 nucleotides: TGTGCCAGCAGCTTAGGCTCCGGGGAGCTGTTTTTT. Amino acids: CASSLGSGELFF.

The J gene is TRBJ1-1, the V gene TRBV19; unclear D gene. V was shortened by 3 bases and J by 4 bases, with 12 bases between the two germline ends. The germline V gene has CDR1 LNHDA and CDR2 SQIVND (reference sequence). CDR3 length equals 14 residues. CDR3 residues: CASSIFLLTTEAFF. In DNA form, the CDR3 reads TGTGCCAGTAGTATCTTCCTACTAACCACTGAAGCTTTCTTT.

In regard to this clone: Within the sample, other DNA sequences also encode this same CDR3. The genes are TRBV4-2 and TRBJ2-7; 7 bases agree with TRBD1. The CDR3 is 14 amino acids. J was trimmed by 3 bases and V by 1 base; bases with no gene match: 3. Germline CDR1 and CDR2: LGHNA and YNFKEQ. The CDR3 region has the DNA TGTGCCAGCAGCCAAGGGGCAGGGGGCTACGAGCAGTACTTC. Translated, it gives CASSQGAGGYEQYF.

Only one count was recorded for this clone. The chain recombines TRBV29-1 with TRBJ2-5; TRBD2 matches 15 bases. The J call is in doubt because the DNA end fits TRBJ2-7 better. The length of the CDR3 is 15 residues. CDR1 and CDR2 from the germline V gene are SQVTM and ANQGSEA. CDR3 sequence: CSVVGGLAGGYEQYF. CDR3 coding DNA: TGCAGCGTAGTAGGGGGACTAGCGGGAGGATACGAGCAGTACTTC.